A single TCR beta chain is shown here with its context. What it recognizes is unknown. Generated by immunoSEQ multiplex PCR, the TCRdb table keeps only in-frame clones and is missing some. The sample includes roughly 100,000 clones, approximately 89% of them seen just once. This sample was included in a study of PD-1 blockade in classical Hodgkin lymphoma. Regarding the study as a whole: Prior therapy or disease activity may underlie the repertoire differences, whose causes remain undefined.

Documented time point: cycle 4 day 1 (C4D1), after more than 5 weeks of nivolumab. All patients experienced relapse after autologous stem cell transplantation, and brentuximab vedotin exposure was variable. CDR1 MNHEY and CDR2 SVGAGI come from the germline V gene. The CDR3 has 16 amino acids. With 3 bases clipped from V and 3 bases from J, the junction kept 9 bases outside the gene matches. This sequence was found in a human donor with classical Hodgkin lymphoma. The rearrangement uses TRBV6-5 and TRBJ2-7; 9 nucleotides line up with TRBD2. The sequencing used peripheral blood mononuclear cells (PBMCs), collected before the fourth cycle of nivolumab. The CDR3 bases are TGTGCCAGCAGTTATGCGGCGGGGGGGAAATACTACGAGCAGTACTTC. Its protein product is CASSYAAGGKYYEQYF.